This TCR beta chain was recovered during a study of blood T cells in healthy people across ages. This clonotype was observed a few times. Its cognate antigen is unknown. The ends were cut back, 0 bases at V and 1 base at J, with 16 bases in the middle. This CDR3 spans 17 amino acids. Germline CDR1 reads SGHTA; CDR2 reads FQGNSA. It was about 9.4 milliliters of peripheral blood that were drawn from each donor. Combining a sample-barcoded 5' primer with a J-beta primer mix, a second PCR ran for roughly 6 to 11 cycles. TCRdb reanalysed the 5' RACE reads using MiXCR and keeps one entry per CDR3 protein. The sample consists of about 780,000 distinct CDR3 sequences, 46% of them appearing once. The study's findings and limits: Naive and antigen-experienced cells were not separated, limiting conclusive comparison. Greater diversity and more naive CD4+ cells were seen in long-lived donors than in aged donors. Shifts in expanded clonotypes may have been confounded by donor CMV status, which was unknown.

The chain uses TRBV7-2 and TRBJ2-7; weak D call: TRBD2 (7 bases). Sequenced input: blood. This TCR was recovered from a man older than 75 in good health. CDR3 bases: TGTGCCAGCAGCTTAGCTCTCGGGGGGCGTCTATCCTACGAGCAGTACTTC. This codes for CASSLALGGRLSYEQYF.